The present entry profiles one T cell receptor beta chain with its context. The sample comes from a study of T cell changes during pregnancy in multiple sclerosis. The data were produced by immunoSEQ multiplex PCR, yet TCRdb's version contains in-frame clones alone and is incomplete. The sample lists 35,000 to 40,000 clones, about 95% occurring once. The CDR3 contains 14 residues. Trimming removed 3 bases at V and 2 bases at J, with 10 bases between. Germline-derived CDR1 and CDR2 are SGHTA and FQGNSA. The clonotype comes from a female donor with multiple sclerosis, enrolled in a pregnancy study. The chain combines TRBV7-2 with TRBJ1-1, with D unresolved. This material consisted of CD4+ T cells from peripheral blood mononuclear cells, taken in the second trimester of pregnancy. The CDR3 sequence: CASSLRRANTEAFF. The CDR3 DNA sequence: TGTGCCAGCAGCTTGAGGCGGGCAAACACTGAAGCTTTCTTT.